This TCR beta chain originates from a study of beta chain features in type 1 diabetes. Whole-study context: Across every sample, 85 million to 120 million sorted cells were examined in total.

Overall study findings and caveats: Here, the possible influence of HLA type (on TCRB rearrangement) remained unresolved.

A sort by CD45RO/CCR7/CD25/CD127/CD95/CD27 yielded CD4+ naive, central memory, regulatory and stem cell-like memory cells. Of the isolated RNA, all was reverse transcribed, and so the sequenced material was expressed TCRB transcripts. Libraries were prepared by immunoSEQ multiplex PCR; TCRdb keeps only in-frame clonotypes and omits some of them. The sample lists about 320,000 clones; 14% were seen once. Trimming stripped 5 bases from V and 5 bases from J, with 6 bases between. In germline, CDR1 is KGHSH, CDR2 LQKENI. CDR3 length equals 11 residues. This clone was seen more than once but under ten times. Its target is unknown.

The chain is built from TRBV18 and TRBJ2-5; D perhaps matches TRBD2 (5 bases). This clonotype originated in a man under 40 in good health. Sequencing was performed on central memory CD4+ T cells from blood. CDR3 bases: TGTGCCAGCTCAACTAGTGAGACCCAGTACTTC. It codes for CASSTSETQYF. Full variable domain (remainder filled in from reference TRBV18 and TRBJ2-5): NAGVMQNPRHLVRRRGQEARLRCSPMKGHSHVYWYRQLPEEGLKFMVYLQKENIIDESGMPKERFSAEFPKEGPSILRIQQVVRGDSAAYFCASSTSETQYFGPGTRLLVL.